This section outlines one T cell receptor beta chain sequence together with its context. The antigen remains undetermined. Germline V lookup: CDR1 LNHNV, CDR2 YYDKDF (reference sequence). CDR3 length equals 15 residues. The V end was cut by 0 bases, the J end by 1 base, with 9 bases between. The data stem from a study of CD8+CD57+ T cells in acquired aplastic anemia. Overall study context: The DNA of sorted CD4+ and CD8+ cells averaged roughly 3.2 ug.

Sequencing involved patients with CD8+CD57+ cell expansion previously shown by flow cytometry. Blood samples were obtained from patients who had received no prior therapy. The template used for profiling TCR beta VDJ and CDR3 was genomic DNA. TCRdb processed the reads anew with MiXCR; each CDR3 protein has one entry. This sample carries fewer than 250,000 distinct CDR3 sequences, about half of them seen once, and the ten largest clones take nearly 20%. Study-level findings and limits: The number of CD8+ CDR3 sequences shared by patients and controls was 25 to 35. Patients did not significantly differ from controls in CD8+ Simpson's diversity.

The rearrangement joins TRBV15 to TRBJ1-1; no clear D. The clonotype was recovered from a human donor with aplastic anemia. The sample comprised sorted CD4+, CD8+, or CD8+CD57+ T cells (not recorded which) from PBMCs. CDR3 residues: CATSRDRHWNTEAFF. The CDR3 bases are TGTGCCACCAGCAGAGATCGCCATTGGAACACTGAAGCTTTCTTT.